This T cell receptor (beta chain) was recorded in a study of response to subunit inactivated influenza vaccine. Findings and caveats of the study: Few new T cells, the authors suggested, are recruited by each seasonal influenza vaccination.

TCRdb itself ran the RT-PCR reads through MiXCR, one entry per CDR3 protein. The sample lists a few hundred thousand distinct CDR3 sequences, around 13% occurring once. Germline assignment: CDR1 SEHNR and CDR2 FQNEAQ (reference sequence). The CDR3 extends over 12 amino acids. The V and J ends lost 2 bases and 11 bases respectively, with 10 bases between them. This clonotype was detected only a few times. No antigen is known for it. The sample consisted of PBMCs from blood, taken 11 to 12 days after vaccination. The chain has TRBV7-9 and TRBJ2-4; tentatively, D is TRBD1 (6 bases). The clonotype was recovered from a middle-aged man who received an inactivated influenza vaccine. The CDR3 DNA sequence: TGTGCCAGCAGCTTAAATACAGGGCTTCAGTACTTC. Protein sequence: CASSLNTGLQYF.